Reported below is one T cell receptor (beta chain). There are 14 residues in the CDR3. V lost 7 bases and J 3 bases, leaving 16 bases between the germline ends. Germline V gene data show CDR1 as MDHEN and CDR2 as SYDVKM. These data come from a study of blood T cell repertoires in COVID-19. About the research overall: Acute-phase and convalescent COVID-19 samples originated in the United States, Italy and Spain.

The protocol was immunoSEQ multiplex PCR, while the TCRdb copy is restricted to in-frame clones and leaves out a portion. The top ten hold about 11% of the sample, which has over 120,000 clones, around 87% seen once. The sequence was obtained from a man between 60 and 70 years old who had recovered from COVID-19. The V gene is TRBV28, the J gene TRBJ2-7; a weak D match, TRBD2 (6 bases). Sequencing was performed on PBMCs or T cells enriched from blood (not recorded which). The DNA for the CDR3 is TGTGCCAGCACCTCTTCCGGGACTGTCTACGAGCAGTACTTC. The encoded protein is CASTSSGTVYEQYF.